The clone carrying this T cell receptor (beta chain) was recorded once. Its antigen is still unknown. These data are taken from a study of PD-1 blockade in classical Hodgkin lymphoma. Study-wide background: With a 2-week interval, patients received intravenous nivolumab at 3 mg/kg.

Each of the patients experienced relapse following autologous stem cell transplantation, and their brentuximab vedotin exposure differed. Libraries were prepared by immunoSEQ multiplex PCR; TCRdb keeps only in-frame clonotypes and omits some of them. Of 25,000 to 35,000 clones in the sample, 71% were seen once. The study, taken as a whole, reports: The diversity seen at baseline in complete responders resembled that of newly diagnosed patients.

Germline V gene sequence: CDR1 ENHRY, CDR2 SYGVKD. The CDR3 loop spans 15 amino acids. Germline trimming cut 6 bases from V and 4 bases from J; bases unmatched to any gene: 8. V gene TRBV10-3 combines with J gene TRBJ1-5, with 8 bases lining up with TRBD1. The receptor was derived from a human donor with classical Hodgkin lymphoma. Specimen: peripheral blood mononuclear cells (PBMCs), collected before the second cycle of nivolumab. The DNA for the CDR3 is TGTGCCATCAGCCGAGACAGGGGAGAAAATCAGCCCCAGCATTTT. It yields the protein CAISRDRGENQPQHF.